This T cell receptor (beta chain) was documented in a study of blood T cell repertoires in COVID-19. The overall study: Sample material is recorded as cDNA or gDNA derived from T cells, B-cell-depleted T cells, or PBMCs.

This clone has only a few counts. How the authors handled the data: Reference gene primer amplification gave nucleated cell count estimates. Sequenced by immunoSEQ multiplex PCR; TCRdb stores in-frame clones only, minus some. Clone size and V and J calls were adopted from that table, with D and trimming inferred from the DNA. Altogether 110,000 to 150,000 clones are present, roughly three quarters being singletons, with the ten largest covering about 6%. Study members were between about 18 and 100 years old and lived in 24 US regions. Symptom resolution, clearance, or two negative PCRs marked the recovered donors of Cohort 3. The sequence derives from a woman in her fifties or sixties who had recovered from COVID-19. Sequencing used PBMCs or T cells enriched from blood (not recorded which).

Here the CDR3 reads CASSLEPGSYNEQFF. Here the CDR3 DNA reads TGTGCCAGCAGCCTAGAACCTGGCTCCTACAATGAGCAGTTCTTC. V gene TRBV2 combines with J gene TRBJ2-1, with no clear D. Deletions cut 6 bases from V and 0 bases from J, with 12 bases between. Germline CDR1 SNHLY, CDR2 FYNNEI. The CDR3 spans 15 residues.